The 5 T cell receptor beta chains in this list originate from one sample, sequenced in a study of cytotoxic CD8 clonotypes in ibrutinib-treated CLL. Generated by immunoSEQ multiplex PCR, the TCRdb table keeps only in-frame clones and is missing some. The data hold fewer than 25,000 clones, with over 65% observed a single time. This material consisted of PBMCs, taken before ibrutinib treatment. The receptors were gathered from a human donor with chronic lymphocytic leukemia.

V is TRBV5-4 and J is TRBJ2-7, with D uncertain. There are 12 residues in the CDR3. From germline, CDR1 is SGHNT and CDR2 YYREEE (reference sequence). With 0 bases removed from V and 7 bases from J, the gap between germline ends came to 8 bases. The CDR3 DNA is TGTGCCAGCAGCTTGGCCCTGGGGGAGCAGTACTTC. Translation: CASSLALGEQYF. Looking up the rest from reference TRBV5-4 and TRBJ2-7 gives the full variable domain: ETGVTQSPTHLIKTRGQQVTLRCSSQSGHNTVSWYQQALGQGPQFIFQYYREEENGRGNFPPRFSGLQFPNYSSELNVNALELDDSALYLCASSLALGEQYFGPGTRLTVT.

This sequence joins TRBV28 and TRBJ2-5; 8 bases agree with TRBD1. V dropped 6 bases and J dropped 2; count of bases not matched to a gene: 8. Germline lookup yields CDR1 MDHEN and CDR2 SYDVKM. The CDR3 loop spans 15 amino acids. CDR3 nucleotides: TGTGCCAGCAGCCCTACGACAGGGGTACAAGAGACCCAGTACTTC. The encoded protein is CASSPTTGVQETQYF.

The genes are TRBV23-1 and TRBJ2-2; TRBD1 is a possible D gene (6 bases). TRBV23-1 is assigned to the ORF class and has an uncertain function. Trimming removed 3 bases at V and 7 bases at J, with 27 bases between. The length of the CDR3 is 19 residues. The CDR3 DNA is TGCGCCAGCAGTCAGAAAGGTGCTCGTGGGGGCGGGTTTCACGGGGAGCTGTTTTTT. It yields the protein CASSQKGARGGGFHGELFF.

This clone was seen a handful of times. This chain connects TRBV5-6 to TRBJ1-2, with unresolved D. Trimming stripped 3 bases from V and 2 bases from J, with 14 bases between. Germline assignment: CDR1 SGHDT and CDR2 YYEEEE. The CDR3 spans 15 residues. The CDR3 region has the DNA TGTGCCAGCAGCTCAGCCTGGGGTGGGAACTATGGCTACACCTTC. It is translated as CASSSAWGGNYGYTF.

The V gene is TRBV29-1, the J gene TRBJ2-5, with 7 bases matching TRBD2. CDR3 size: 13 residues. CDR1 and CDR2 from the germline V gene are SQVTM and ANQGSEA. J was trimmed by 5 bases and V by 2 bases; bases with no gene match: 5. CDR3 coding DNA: TGCAGCGTTGAAAACCTGGGGGGGGAGACCCAGTACTTC. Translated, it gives CSVENLGGETQYF.